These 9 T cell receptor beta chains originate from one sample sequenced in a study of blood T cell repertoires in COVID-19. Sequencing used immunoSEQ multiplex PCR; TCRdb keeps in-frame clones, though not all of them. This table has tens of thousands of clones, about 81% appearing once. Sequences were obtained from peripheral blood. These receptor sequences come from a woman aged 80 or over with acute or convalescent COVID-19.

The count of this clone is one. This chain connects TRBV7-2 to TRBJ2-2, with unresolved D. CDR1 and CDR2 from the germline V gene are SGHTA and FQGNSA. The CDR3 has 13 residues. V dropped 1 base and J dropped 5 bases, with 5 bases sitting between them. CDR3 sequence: CASSLGRTGELFF. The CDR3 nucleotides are TGTGCCAGCAGCTTAGGGAGAACCGGGGAGCTGTTTTTT.

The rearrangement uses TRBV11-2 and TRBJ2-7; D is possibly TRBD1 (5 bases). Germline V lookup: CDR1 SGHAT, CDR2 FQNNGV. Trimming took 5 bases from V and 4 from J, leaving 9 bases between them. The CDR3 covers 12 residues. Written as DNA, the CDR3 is TGTGCCAGCAGCCCTGGGGCTTACGAGCAGTACTTC. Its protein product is CASSPGAYEQYF.

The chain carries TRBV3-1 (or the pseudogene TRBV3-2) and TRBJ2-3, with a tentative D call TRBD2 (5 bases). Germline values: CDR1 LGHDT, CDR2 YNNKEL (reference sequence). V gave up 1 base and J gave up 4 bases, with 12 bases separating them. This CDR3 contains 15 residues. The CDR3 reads CASSQGGSVADTQYF. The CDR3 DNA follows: TGTGCCAGCAGCCAAGGAGGGAGTGTGGCAGATACGCAGTATTTT.

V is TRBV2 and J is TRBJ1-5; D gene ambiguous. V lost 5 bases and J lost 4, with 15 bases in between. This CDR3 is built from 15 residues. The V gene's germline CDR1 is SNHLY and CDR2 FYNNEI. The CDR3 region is CASSPPLRGNQPQHF. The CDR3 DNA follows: TGTGCCAGCAGTCCCCCCCTCAGAGGAAATCAGCCCCAGCATTTT.

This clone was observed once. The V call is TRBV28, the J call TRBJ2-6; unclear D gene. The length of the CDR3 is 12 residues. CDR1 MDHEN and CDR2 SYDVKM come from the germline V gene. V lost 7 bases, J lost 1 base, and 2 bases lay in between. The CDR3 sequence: CASTSGANVLTF. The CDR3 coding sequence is TGTGCCAGCACATCTGGGGCCAACGTCCTGACTTTC. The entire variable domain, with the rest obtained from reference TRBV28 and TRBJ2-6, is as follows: DVKVTQSSRYLVKRTGEKVFLECVQDMDHENMFWYRQDPGLGLRLIYFSYDVKMKEKGDIPEGYSVSREKKERFSLILESASTNQTSMYLCASTSGANVLTFGAGSRLTVL.

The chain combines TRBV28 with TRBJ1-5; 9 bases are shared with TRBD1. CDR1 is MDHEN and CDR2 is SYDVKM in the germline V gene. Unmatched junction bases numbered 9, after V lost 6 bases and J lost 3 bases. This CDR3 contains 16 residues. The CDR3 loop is CASRVIQGANNQPQHF. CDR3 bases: TGTGCCAGCAGGGTGATACAGGGGGCAAACAATCAGCCCCAGCATTTT.

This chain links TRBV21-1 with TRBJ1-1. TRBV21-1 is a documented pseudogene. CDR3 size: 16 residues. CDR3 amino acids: CASISFERGLNTEAFF. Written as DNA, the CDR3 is TGTGCCAGCATCTCCTTTGAGCGGGGATTGAACACTGAAGCTTTCTTT.

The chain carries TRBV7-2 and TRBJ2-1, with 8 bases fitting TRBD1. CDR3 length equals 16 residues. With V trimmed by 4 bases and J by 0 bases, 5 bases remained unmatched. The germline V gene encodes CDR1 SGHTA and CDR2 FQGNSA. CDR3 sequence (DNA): TGTGCCAGCAGCTCAGGGGGGACAGGCTCCTACAATGAGCAGTTCTTC. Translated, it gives CASSSGGTGSYNEQFF.

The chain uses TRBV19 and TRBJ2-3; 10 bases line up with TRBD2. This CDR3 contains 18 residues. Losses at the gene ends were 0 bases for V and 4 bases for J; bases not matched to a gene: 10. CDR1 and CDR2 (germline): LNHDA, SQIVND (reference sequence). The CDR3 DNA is TGTGCCAGTAGTATAGATCCGTCTAGCGGGAGAGGAGCAGATACGCAGTATTTT. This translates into CASSIDPSSGRGADTQYF.